These T cell receptor beta chains were read from a single sample in a study of patients and donors after allogeneic stem cell transplantation. TCRdb itself ran the RT-PCR reads through MiXCR, one entry per CDR3 protein. The table lists fewer than 500,000 distinct CDR3 sequences, approximately 16% of them singletons. Sequenced: blood, either unsorted or a sorted T cell fraction (not recorded which). The receptor set was obtained from a human donor who was either an allogeneic HSCT recipient or a stem cell or donor lymphocyte infusion donor (not recorded which). It is not recorded whose cells these are; they may come from a transplant donor. CDR3s include the opening cysteine and the closing phenylalanine or tryptophan. The order of the fields is clone size, V gene, J gene, D gene, CDR3 protein, CDR3 DNA. The D gene is left open where the match is weak. A row's size may be missing; if present it is once, few, many or a size class.

-	TRBV7-2	TRBJ1-5	-	CASSTTGRNQPQHF	TGTGCCAGCAGCACCACAGGGAGGAATCAGCCCCAGCATTTT
few	TRBV12-3/TRBV12-4	TRBJ2-5	TRBD2	CASSQRLAGDQETQYF	TGTGCCAGCAGTCAACGACTAGCGGGTGACCAAGAGACCCAGTACTTC
-	TRBV12-5	TRBJ2-1	TRBD2	CASGLVRRPPTSGEVWYNEQFF	TGTGCTAGTGGTTTGGTACGAAGGCCCCCGACTAGCGGGGAAGTATGGTACAATGAGCAGTTCTTC
few	TRBV12-5	TRBJ2-4	-	CASGLVLGFSKGMAKNIQYF	TGTGCTAGTGGTTTGGTACTTGGGTTTAGCAAGGGAATGGCCAAAAACATTCAGTACTTC
-	TRBV7-2	TRBJ2-5	-	CASSLWQRVRETQYF	TGTGCCAGCAGCTTATGGCAAAGGGTTCGAGAGACCCAGTACTTC
few	TRBV7-3	TRBJ1-5	-	CASSGGPGQPQHF	TGTGCCAGCAGCGGAGGCCCTGGTCAGCCCCAGCATTTT
-	TRBV3-1	TRBJ1-2	TRBD1	CASSRRDRTRGYTF	TGTGCCAGCAGCCGCCGGGACAGAACGAGGGGCTACACCTTC
few	TRBV29-1	TRBJ1-1	-	CTLSGNTEAFF	TGCACCCTGAGTGGGAACACTGAAGCTTTCTTT
few	TRBV30	TRBJ2-7	TRBD1	CARSVASGGTYEQYF	TGTGCCCGGAGTGTAGCTTCAGGGGGTACCTACGAGCAGTACTTC
-	TRBV30	TRBJ1-1	-	CACQGGWVEAFF	TGTGCCTGCCAAGGGGGGTGGGTTGAAGCTTTCTTT
-	TRBV24-1	TRBJ2-1	-	CATSASNEQFF	TGTGCCACCAGTGCTTCAAATGAGCAGTTCTTC
-	TRBV2	TRBJ2-3	TRBD2	CASRRGGSSTDTQYF	TGTGCCAGCAGGCGCGGGGGATCTAGCACAGATACGCAGTATTTT
-	TRBV5-1	TRBJ2-5	-	CASSLVALGRF	TGCGCCAGCAGCTTGGTGGCCTTAGGACGGTTC
once	TRBV2	TRBJ2-5	-	CASAGQGIYQETQYF	TGTGCCAGCGCTGGGCAGGGGATTTACCAAGAGACCCAGTACTTC
-	TRBV2	TRBJ2-7	TRBD1	CASSEGFGQGF	TGTGCCAGCAGTGAAGGCTTCGGACAGGGCTTC
few	TRBV19	TRBJ1-1	TRBD1	CASTQGYSDTEAFF	TGTGCCAGTACACAGGGGTATTCGGACACTGAAGCTTTCTTT
-	TRBV12-3/TRBV12-4	TRBJ2-7	-	CASSPPGVYEQYF	TGTGCCAGCAGTCCCCCAGGGGTCTACGAGCAGTACTTC
-	TRBV19	TRBJ2-1	-	CASNRGPYNEQFF	TGTGCCAGTAACCGGGGTCCCTACAATGAGCAGTTCTTC
-	TRBV7-9	TRBJ2-3	-	CASSLESGRDTQYF	TGTGCCAGCAGCTTAGAGTCCGGCAGAGATACGCAGTATTTT
-	TRBV4-3	TRBJ2-7	TRBD2	CASSQERGVSYEQYF	TGCGCCAGCAGCCAAGAGCGGGGGGTTTCCTACGAGCAGTACTTC
-	TRBV7-8	TRBJ2-7	-	CASSAAVGEQYF	TGTGCCAGCAGCGCCGCCGTGGGCGAGCAGTACTTC
-	TRBV20-1	TRBJ2-2	-	CSARVTPGTGELFF	TGCAGTGCTAGAGTGACCCCGGGCACCGGGGAGCTGTTTTTT
few	TRBV29-1	TRBJ2-6	-	CSVGEGTGANVLTF	TGCAGCGTTGGGGAAGGGACCGGGGCCAACGTCCTGACTTTC
few	TRBV4-1	TRBJ2-5	-	CASSQDMETQYF	TGCGCCAGCAGCCAAGATATGGAGACCCAGTACTTC
many	TRBV12-3/TRBV12-4	TRBJ1-1	-	CASSLGDEAFF	TGTGCCAGCAGTTTGGGAGATGAAGCTTTCTTT
-	TRBV12-3/TRBV12-4	TRBJ1-6	-	CASSLGSSYNSPLHF	TGTGCCAGCAGTTTAGGAAGCTCCTATAATTCACCCCTCCACTTT
-	TRBV18	TRBJ1-2	-	CASSTQFNYGYTF	TGTGCCAGCTCAACACAGTTCAACTATGGCTACACCTTC